Presented here are 13 T cell receptor beta chains from one specimen sequenced in a study of blood T cell repertoires in COVID-19. Sequencing was performed with immunoSEQ multiplex PCR; in TCRdb, only in-frame clones are kept and a portion is missing. Of over 150,000 clones in the sample, roughly 73% were seen once. The sequenced material came from peripheral blood. These receptors all come from a man between 65 and 85 years old with acute or convalescent COVID-19.

The V and J genes are TRBV29-1 and TRBJ2-2; D is possibly TRBD1 (5 bases). The germline V gene encodes CDR1 SQVTM and CDR2 ANQGSEA. V lost 4 bases to trimming and J lost 1 base, with 10 bases between them. This CDR3 contains 14 residues. CDR3 nucleotide sequence: TGCAGCGTTGTGGGAAGGGGGAACACCGGGGAGCTGTTTTTT. It translates to CSVVGRGNTGELFF.

This clone showed up just a few times. The gene calls are TRBV20-1 and TRBJ1-2; D is perhaps TRBD1 (6 bases). Trimming removed 3 bases at V and 9 bases at J, with 29 bases between. The CDR3 runs 17 residues. In germline, CDR1 is DFQATT, CDR2 SNEGSKA (reference sequence). This CDR3 is CSASPILAGDTSTRYTF. Written as DNA, the CDR3 is TGCAGTGCTAGTCCGATCTTGGCAGGGGACACGAGTACTCGCTACACCTTC.

The gene calls are TRBV25-1 and TRBJ1-3; 7 bases map to TRBD1. From germline, CDR1 is MGHDK and CDR2 SYGVNS. V was pared by 3 bases and J by 2 bases, with 4 bases of the junction left unmatched. This CDR3 has 15 residues. This CDR3 reads CASSDDRVAGNTIYF. The CDR3 region has the DNA TGTGCCAGCAGTGACGACAGGGTGGCTGGAAACACCATATATTTT.

The chain links TRBV12-3 or TRBV12-4 to TRBJ1-1; D gene uncertain. Trimming removed 6 bases from V and 4 bases from J, with 12 bases in between. CDR3 length: 13 residues. This chain's CDR3 is CASRPTVSTEAFF. The DNA of the CDR3 is TGTGCCAGCAGACCTACAGTATCCACTGAAGCTTTCTTT.

This chain joins TRBV11-2 and TRBJ2-3, with 8 bases identical to TRBD2. This CDR3 spans 14 amino acids. Germline V gives CDR1 SGHAT, CDR2 FQNNGV. V lost 3 bases, J lost 4 bases, and 3 bases stayed unmatched. Here the CDR3 reads CASSLGLEADTQYF. The CDR3 DNA follows: TGTGCCAGCAGCTTGGGACTAGAAGCAGATACGCAGTATTTT.

V and J are TRBV21-1 and TRBJ2-7; TRBD2 reflects the table's D call only, with no check against the DNA. TRBV21-1 is a listed pseudogene. CDR3 size: 17 residues. The CDR3 reads CASSKTETSGNTYEQYF. The CDR3, as DNA: TGTGCCAGCAGCAAAACTGAGACTAGCGGTAATACCTACGAGCAGTACTTC.

This clone was observed a handful of times. The genes are TRBV6-5 and TRBJ1-5, with D perhaps TRBD1 (6 bases). Trimming cost V 6 bases and J 2 bases, with 11 bases left between them. Germline lookup yields CDR1 MNHEY and CDR2 SVGAGI. This CDR3 has 14 residues. The CDR3: CASRPYRGNQPQHF. CDR3 DNA sequence: TGTGCCAGCAGGCCTTACAGGGGCAATCAGCCCCAGCATTTT.

This clone was counted between two and nine times. The rearrangement uses TRBV11-2 and TRBJ1-1; 8 bases agree with TRBD1. With V trimmed by 5 bases and J by 3 bases, 2 bases remained unmatched. The CDR3 is 13 residues long. The germline gives CDR1 SGHAT, CDR2 FQNNGV. This CDR3 reads CASSLTGDTEAFF. CDR3 coding DNA: TGTGCCAGCAGCCTGACAGGGGACACTGAAGCTTTCTTT.

The rearrangement joins TRBV5-4 to TRBJ1-6; D gene ambiguous. The CDR3 is made up of 14 amino acids. Germline lookup yields CDR1 SGHNT and CDR2 YYREEE (reference sequence). Trimming removed 0 bases at V and 6 bases at J, with 7 bases between. The CDR3: CASSLEQPNSPLHF. DNA of the CDR3: TGTGCCAGCAGCTTGGAACAGCCTAATTCACCCCTCCACTTT.

The genes are TRBV29-1 and TRBJ2-3, with D possibly TRBD2 on 5 matching bases. The CDR3 extends over 13 amino acids. V lost 4 bases to trimming and J lost 3 bases, with 11 bases between them. Germline values: CDR1 SQVTM, CDR2 ANQGSEA. DNA for the CDR3: TGCAGCGTTGCGGTCGCGGGTACAGATACGCAGTATTTT. Translating gives CSVAVAGTDTQYF.

The rearrangement joins TRBV18 to TRBJ1-5; possible D gene TRBD1, 5 bases. Per germline, CDR1 KGHSH and CDR2 LQKENI. V shed 3 bases and J shed 0 bases, with 9 bases lying between them. There are 15 residues in the CDR3. CDR3 nucleotide sequence: TGTGCCAGCTCACCTCAAGGGGATAGCAATCAGCCCCAGCATTTT. Translation gives CASSPQGDSNQPQHF.

This rearrangement joins TRBV5-1 to TRBJ2-5, with D possibly matching TRBD1 (6 bases). V dropped 5 bases and J dropped 2 bases, with 13 bases sitting between them. There are 14 residues in the CDR3. CDR1 and CDR2 (germline): SGHRS, YFSETQ. The CDR3: CASRPTGLQETQYF. The CDR3 nucleotides read TGCGCCAGCAGGCCTACAGGGTTACAAGAGACCCAGTACTTC.

This clone was seen more than once but under ten times. The chain combines TRBV6-5 with TRBJ2-5; TRBD2 aligns across 11 bases. CDR1 and CDR2 (germline): MNHEY, SVGAGI. The length of the CDR3 is 15 residues. V gave up 5 bases and J gave up 6 bases; unmatched junction bases: 8. CDR3 amino acids: CASSKMGTSGQTQYF. In DNA form, the CDR3 reads TGTGCCAGCAGTAAGATGGGGACTAGCGGACAGACCCAGTACTTC.